The present TCR beta chain was sequenced within a study of T-cell memory formation after mild COVID-19. The sample holds a few counts of this clonotype. As yet, its antigen is unknown. Study-level results: The appearance of some responding clones in pre-infection memory suggested that cross-reactive memory joined. CD4+ contracting clones were found mainly in CM and EM, and CD8+ ones in EMRA.

TCRdb analysed the 5' RACE reads with MiXCR anew, one entry per CDR3 protein. The table shows about 620,000 distinct CDR3 sequences, with approximately 19% occurring only once. This clonotype was obtained from an adult woman who had mild COVID-19 (a few samples of this study predate the infection). Cell type and time point are not known. Source material: PBMCs or a T cell subset sorted from them (not recorded which).

This CDR3 is CASSQDLFGRDRVNNSPLHF. The CDR3 coding sequence is TGCGCCAGCAGCCAAGATCTATTCGGGAGGGATCGGGTCAATAATTCACCCCTCCACTTT. The V and J genes are TRBV4-3 and TRBJ1-6; D gene uncertain. CDR3 length equals 20 residues. Germline assignment: CDR1 LGHNA and CDR2 YSLEER. V lost 0 bases, J lost 5 bases, and 23 bases lay in between.